This passage covers 27 T cell receptor beta chains from one sample sequenced in a study of T cell changes during pregnancy in multiple sclerosis (dated by TCRdb to between 2018 and 2020). The library was generated by the immunoSEQ multiplex PCR assay. Here the immuneACCESS table is served through TCRdb, limited to in-frame sequences with V and J called. Missing clones are a known gap in these copies; in checked studies unresolved V genes cover under half, and the rest lacks a known reason. The table for this sample lists around 56,000 clones; about nine tenths of them were counted only once. The ten largest make up less than 2.5% of the sample. The sequenced sample was peripheral blood, obtained in the first trimester of pregnancy. These receptors were taken from a female donor in good health, enrolled as a control in a pregnancy study.

The CDR3 protein is CASSSLGTGTDTEAFF. CDR3 in DNA: TGTGCCAGCAGCTCTCTCGGGACAGGTACAGACACTGAAGCTTTCTTT. The chain uses TRBV7-9 and TRBJ1-1, with 8 bases fitting TRBD1. This CDR3 is built from 16 residues. V trimming: 4 bases; J trimming: 3 bases; junction bases outside the gene matches: 10. Per germline, CDR1 SEHNR and CDR2 FQNEAQ (reference sequence).

The chain uses TRBV19 and TRBJ1-2, with TRBD1 matching 7 bases. V shed 7 bases, J shed 5 bases, and the junction held 7 bases outside the gene matches. Germline loops: CDR1 LNHDA, CDR2 SQIVND (reference sequence). CDR3 size: 13 residues. CDR3 loop: CASTRTGPYGYTF. In DNA form, the CDR3 reads TGTGCCAGTACCCGGACAGGACCTTATGGCTACACCTTC.

This chain uses TRBV7-3 with TRBJ2-2; 8 bases align to TRBD2. The CDR3 contains 15 residues. The trim removed 2 bases at V and 6 bases at J, leaving 5 bases unmatched. From germline, CDR1 is SGHTA and CDR2 FQGTGA. The CDR3 region has the DNA TGTGCCAGCAGCTTACCGGGACTAGATTCCGGGGAGCTGTTTTTT. It codes for CASSLPGLDSGELFF.

The chain links TRBV28 to TRBJ2-7; TRBD1 agrees at 12 bases. Germline V gene lookup returns CDR1 MDHEN and CDR2 SYDVKM. This CDR3 contains 16 residues. The trim removed 6 bases at V and 3 bases at J, leaving 9 bases unmatched. The CDR3 DNA reads TGTGCCAGCAGCCCCTGGGGGACAGGGGGCCGCTACGAGCAGTACTTC. Translated, it gives CASSPWGTGGRYEQYF.

The genes are TRBV5-4 and TRBJ2-1, with D perhaps matching TRBD1 (6 bases). V was clipped by 4 bases and J by 12 bases, with 23 bases between them. From germline, CDR1 is SGHNT and CDR2 YYREEE (reference sequence). This CDR3 has 15 amino acids. The CDR3 nucleotides read TGTGCCAGCAGCCCAAGTCAGGGGCTGGTATCATGGCAGTTCTTC. Residues: CASSPSQGLVSWQFF.

The chain employs TRBV27 and TRBJ2-1, with 7 bases that match TRBD1. The germline CDR1 and CDR2 sequences are MNHEY and SMNVEV (reference sequence). The CDR3 runs to 15 residues. J was trimmed by 6 bases and V by 3 bases; bases with no gene match: 8. The CDR3: CASSFTGAAFNEQFF. The CDR3 nucleotides are TGTGCCAGCAGTTTTACAGGGGCGGCTTTCAATGAGCAGTTCTTC.

The chain combines TRBV30 with TRBJ2-7; TRBD1 is a possible D gene (5 bases). Germline V gives CDR1 GTSNPN, CDR2 SVGIG (reference sequence). V dropped 3 bases and J dropped 0 bases, with 9 bases sitting between them. This CDR3 is 13 amino acids long. The CDR3 here is CAWRVQASYEQYF. The CDR3 nucleotides are TGTGCCTGGAGGGTACAGGCCTCCTACGAGCAGTACTTC.

The chain combines TRBV5-4 with TRBJ2-5; 7 bases line up with TRBD2. The V and J ends lost 6 bases and 1 base, in that order; junction bases with no gene match: 9. The CDR3 is made up of 15 amino acids. CDR1 and CDR2 from the germline V gene are SGHNT and YYREEE (reference sequence). The chain's CDR3 is CASTSGSGAQETQYF. The CDR3 region has the DNA TGTGCCAGCACCTCGGGGAGCGGGGCCCAAGAGACCCAGTACTTC.

This chain joins TRBV10-1 and TRBJ1-2, with D possibly being TRBD1 (5 bases). The CDR3 spans 15 residues. V was pared by 8 bases and J by 0 bases, with 16 bases between. The germline gives CDR1 WNHNN, CDR2 SYGVQD (reference sequence). This chain's CDR3 is CASPPGERANYGYTF. The CDR3 DNA reads as TGCGCCAGCCCCCCGGGGGAGCGAGCTAACTATGGCTACACCTTC.

The chain joins TRBV5-1 to TRBJ2-3; D gene unclear. Trimming shortened V by 4 bases and J by 2 bases, and 11 bases separated the two germline ends. The CDR3 consists of 14 residues. The germline V gene has CDR1 SGHRS and CDR2 YFSETQ. CDR3 nucleotides: TGCGCCAGCAGCCTGTTCACAGCCACAGATACGCAGTATTTT. Amino acids: CASSLFTATDTQYF.

The V and J genes are TRBV6-1 and TRBJ1-1; 7 nucleotides align to TRBD1. The CDR3 length is 15 residues. The ends lost 6 bases at V and 3 bases at J; junction bases unmatched: 10. From germline, CDR1 is MNHNS and CDR2 SASEGT. The CDR3 is CASSVDRVGDTEAFF. In nucleotides, the CDR3 is TGTGCCAGCAGCGTCGACAGGGTCGGGGACACTGAAGCTTTCTTT.

V and J are TRBV27 and TRBJ2-2, with TRBD2 matching 15 bases. The V gene's germline CDR1 is MNHEY and CDR2 SMNVEV (reference sequence). The CDR3 runs 18 residues. J gave up 4 bases and V 7 bases, and 10 bases lay outside the gene matches. This CDR3 is CASNYPGLAGGSTGELFF. The CDR3 DNA reads TGTGCCAGCAACTACCCGGGACTAGCGGGAGGTTCCACCGGGGAGCTGTTTTTT.

The chain uses TRBV7-2 and TRBJ2-7, with D unclear. The V and J ends lost 1 base and 2 bases respectively, with 6 bases between them. CDR3 length equals 13 residues. Germline-derived CDR1 and CDR2 are SGHTA and FQGNSA. CDR3: CASSLGVAYEQYF. Here the CDR3 DNA reads TGTGCCAGCAGCTTAGGAGTGGCCTACGAGCAGTACTTC. The full variable domain, with the rest looked up from reference TRBV7-2 and TRBJ2-7, is GAGVSQSPSNKVTEKGKDVELRCDPISGHTALYWYRQSLGQGLEFLIYFQGNSAPDKSGLPSDRFSAERTGGSVSTLTIQRTQQEDSAVYLCASSLGVAYEQYFGPGTRLTVT.

V is TRBV6-6 and J is TRBJ2-7; TRBD1 agrees at 11 bases. Trimming took 6 bases from V and 5 from J; bases not matched to a gene: 9. The CDR3 is 15 residues long. The germline V gene has CDR1 MNHNY and CDR2 SVGAGI (reference sequence). In DNA form, the CDR3 reads TGTGCCAGCAGCCCCTCTTGGGACAGGGGGGACGAGCAGTACTTC. Amino acids: CASSPSWDRGDEQYF.

The chain joins TRBV5-1 to TRBJ2-1; D is perhaps TRBD1 (6 bases). CDR1 SGHRS and CDR2 YFSETQ come from the germline V gene. CDR3 length: 15 amino acids. V was clipped by 1 base and J by 6 bases, with 14 bases between them. The CDR3 DNA reads as TGCGCCAGCAGCTTGACAGGGATTGGTAGCAATGAGCAGTTCTTC. This encodes CASSLTGIGSNEQFF.

The chain combines TRBV29-1 with TRBJ2-6; 7 bases align to TRBD1. V lost 5 bases, J lost 2 bases, and 6 bases stayed unmatched. Looked up from germline, CDR1 is SQVTM and CDR2 is ANQGSEA. This CDR3 region has 15 residues. The CDR3 nucleotides read TGCAGCGTTCTACAAGGACAGGCTGGGGCCAACGTCCTGACTTTC. Its translation is CSVLQGQAGANVLTF.

The V call is TRBV27, the J call TRBJ1-4; 7 bases are a match to TRBD1. The germline V gene has CDR1 MNHEY and CDR2 SMNVEV (reference sequence). V lost 6 bases, J lost 2 bases, and 3 bases stayed unmatched. The CDR3 is 14 amino acids. The CDR3 sequence: CASSRGQTNEKLFF. The DNA of the CDR3 is TGTGCCAGCAGCCGGGGACAGACTAATGAAAAACTGTTTTTT.

This clone came up many times. V usage is TRBV6-4 and J usage is TRBJ2-3; 7 bases align to TRBD2. This CDR3 is built from 13 residues. The trim removed 5 bases at V and 5 bases at J, leaving 4 bases unmatched. CDR1 and CDR2 (germline): MRHNA, SNTAGT. The chain's CDR3 is CASSRTSEDTQYF. The CDR3 DNA sequence: TGTGCCAGCAGTCGGACTAGTGAAGATACGCAGTATTTT.

This clone was detected only once. The CDR3 nucleotides read TGTGCCAGCAGCTTAGGACAGGTGTTCTACAATGAGCAGTTCTTC. Protein product: CASSLGQVFYNEQFF. The rearrangement links TRBV11-2 to TRBJ2-1; a weak D match, TRBD1 (6 bases). The germline V gene encodes CDR1 SGHAT and CDR2 FQNNGV. The CDR3 consists of 15 residues. Trimming removed 1 base from V and 3 bases from J, with 10 bases in between.

The genes are TRBV4-2 and TRBJ2-1; the match to TRBD2 covers 9 bases. With V trimmed by 1 base and J by 5 bases, 6 bases remained unmatched. Per germline, CDR1 LGHNA and CDR2 YNFKEQ. The CDR3 covers 16 residues. The CDR3 DNA is TGTGCCAGCAGCCAAGTTCTAGCGGGGACTCACAATGAGCAGTTCTTC. Its protein product is CASSQVLAGTHNEQFF.

CDR3 DNA sequence: TGCAGCGTTGACAGGGCGCCCTATGGCTACACCTTC. The encoded protein is CSVDRAPYGYTF. The V and J genes are TRBV29-1 and TRBJ1-2; tentative D call: TRBD1 (5 bases). With 3 bases removed from V and 4 bases from J, the gap between germline ends came to 9 bases. Germline CDR1 is SQVTM and CDR2 is ANQGSEA. The CDR3 sequence is 12 residues long.

The chain carries TRBV11-2 and TRBJ2-7, with 10 bases aligning to TRBD1. CDR1 is SGHAT, CDR2 FQNNGV, per germline. J lost 5 bases, V lost 5 bases, and 6 bases had no gene match. The CDR3 runs to 14 residues. The CDR3 DNA is TGTGCCAGCAGCGGGCCGACAGGGGGCCACGAGCAGTACTTC. It encodes CASSGPTGGHEQYF.

This chain connects TRBV27 to TRBJ1-1; D is ambiguous. V was trimmed by 0 bases and J by 4 bases, leaving 6 bases between them. Per germline, CDR1 MNHEY and CDR2 SMNVEV (reference sequence). The CDR3 consists of 13 residues. The CDR3 DNA reads TGTGCCAGCAGTTTATCGTACGGCACTGAAGCTTTCTTT. Protein: CASSLSYGTEAFF.

The chain combines TRBV6-4 with TRBJ2-5, with D possibly being TRBD1 (6 bases). Trimming shortened V by 4 bases and J by 5 bases, and 29 bases separated the two germline ends. Germline values: CDR1 MRHNA, CDR2 SNTAGT. The CDR3 is 19 residues long. The CDR3 nucleotides are TGTGCCAGCAGTGCACCTTTGGGCAGGGGATATTCTGTTCCGGAGACCCAGTACTTC. Its protein is CASSAPLGRGYSVPETQYF.

The rearrangement joins TRBV18 to TRBJ1-1; 7 nucleotides align to TRBD1. The trim removed 6 bases at V and 4 bases at J, leaving 11 bases unmatched. The V gene's germline CDR1 is KGHSH and CDR2 LQKENI. This CDR3 is 15 amino acids long. CDR3 protein: CASSRDSTFSTEAFF. CDR3 nucleotide sequence: TGTGCCAGCTCCCGGGACAGTACCTTTTCCACTGAAGCTTTCTTT.

CDR3 nucleotide sequence: TGTGCCAGCCTTTCTACTGGAGGAACTGAAGCTTTCTTT. It is translated as CASLSTGGTEAFF. V is TRBV28 and J is TRBJ1-1; no reliable D call. V lost 8 bases to trimming and J lost 5 bases, with 15 bases between them. The CDR3 contains 13 residues. Germline-derived CDR1 and CDR2 are MDHEN and SYDVKM. The variable domain in full, with the rest retrieved from reference TRBV28 and TRBJ1-1, is DVKVTQSSRYLVKRTGEKVFLECVQDMDHENMFWYRQDPGLGLRLIYFSYDVKMKEKGDIPEGYSVSREKKERFSLILESASTNQTSMYLCASLSTGGTEAFFGQGTRLTVV.

This clone was observed a single time. The J gene is TRBJ2-7, the V gene TRBV7-2; TRBD1 is a possible D gene (6 bases). Germline values: CDR1 SGHTA, CDR2 FQGNSA. The CDR3 extends over 15 amino acids. V shed 4 bases and J shed 6 bases, with 19 bases lying between them. Here the CDR3 reads CASSSTAAQGSEQYF. The CDR3 DNA follows: TGTGCCAGCAGCTCCACCGCAGCGCAGGGGTCCGAGCAGTACTTC.